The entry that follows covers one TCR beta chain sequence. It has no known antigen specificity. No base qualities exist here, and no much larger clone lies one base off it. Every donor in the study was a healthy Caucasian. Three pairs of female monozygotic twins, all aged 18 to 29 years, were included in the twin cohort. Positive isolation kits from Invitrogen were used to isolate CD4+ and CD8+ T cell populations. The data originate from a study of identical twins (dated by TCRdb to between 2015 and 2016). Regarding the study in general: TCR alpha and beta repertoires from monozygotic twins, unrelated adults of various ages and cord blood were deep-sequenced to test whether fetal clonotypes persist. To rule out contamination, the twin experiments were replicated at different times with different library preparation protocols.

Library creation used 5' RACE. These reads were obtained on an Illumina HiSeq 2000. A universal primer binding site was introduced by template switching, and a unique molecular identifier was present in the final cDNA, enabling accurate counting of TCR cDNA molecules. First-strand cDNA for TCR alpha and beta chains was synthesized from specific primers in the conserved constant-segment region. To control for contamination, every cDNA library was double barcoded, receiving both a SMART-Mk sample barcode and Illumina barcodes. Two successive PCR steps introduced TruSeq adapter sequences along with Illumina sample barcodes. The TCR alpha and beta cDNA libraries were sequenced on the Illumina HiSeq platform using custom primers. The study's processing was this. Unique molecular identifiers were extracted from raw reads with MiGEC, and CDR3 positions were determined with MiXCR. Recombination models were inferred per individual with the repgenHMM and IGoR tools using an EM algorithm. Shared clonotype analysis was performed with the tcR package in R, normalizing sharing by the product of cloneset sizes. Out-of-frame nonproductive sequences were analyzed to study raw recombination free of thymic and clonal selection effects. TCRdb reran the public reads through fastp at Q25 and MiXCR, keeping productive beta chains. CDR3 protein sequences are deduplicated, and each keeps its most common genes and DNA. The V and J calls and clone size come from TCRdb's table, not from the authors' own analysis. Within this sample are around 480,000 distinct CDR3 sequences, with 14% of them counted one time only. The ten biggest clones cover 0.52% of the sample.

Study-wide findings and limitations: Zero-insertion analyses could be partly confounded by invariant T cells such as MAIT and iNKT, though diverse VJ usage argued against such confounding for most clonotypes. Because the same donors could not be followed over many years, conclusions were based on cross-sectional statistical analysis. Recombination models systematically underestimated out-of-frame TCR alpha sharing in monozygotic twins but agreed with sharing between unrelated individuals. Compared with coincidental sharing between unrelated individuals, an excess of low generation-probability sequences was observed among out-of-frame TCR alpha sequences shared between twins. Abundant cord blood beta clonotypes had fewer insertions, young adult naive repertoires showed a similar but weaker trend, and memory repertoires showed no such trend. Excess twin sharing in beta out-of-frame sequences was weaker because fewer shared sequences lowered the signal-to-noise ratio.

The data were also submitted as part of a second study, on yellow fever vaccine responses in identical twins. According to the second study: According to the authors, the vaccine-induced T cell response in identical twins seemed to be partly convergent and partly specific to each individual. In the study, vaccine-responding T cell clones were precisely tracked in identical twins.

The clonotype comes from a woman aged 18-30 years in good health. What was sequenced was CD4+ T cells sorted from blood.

The base sequence is TGTGCCAGCAGTCCAATGGGGGCAGGGGCCTACGAGCAGTACTTC. Its protein product is CASSPMGAGAYEQYF. This chain joins TRBV7-3 to TRBJ2-7, with TRBD1 perhaps the D gene, on 6 matching bases. The CDR3 holds 15 amino acids from the cysteine to the phenylalanine. Only the CDR3 DNA stays, 45 bases, in frame from base 1. V and J are truncated by 6 bases and 2 bases respectively, leaving an intervening sequence of 17 bases. According to the germline V gene, CDR1 reads SGHTA and CDR2 reads FQGTGA.